Included here is one T cell receptor beta chain sequence, with context. Its antigen remains unknown. The sample comes from a study of T cell responses to AZD1222 COVID-19 vaccine. Study-wide results and limits: A mostly white British donor set with more females was recruited, and clonal diversity was possibly underestimated.

Second doses were pooled across both intervals (about 4 or about 12 weeks). With 3 bases removed from V and 4 bases from J, the gap between germline ends came to 15 bases. The germline V gene encodes CDR1 GTSNPN and CDR2 SVGIG (reference sequence). The CDR3 runs 14 residues. Assay used: immunoSEQ multiplex PCR; TCRdb lists only in-frame clones, some missing. The sample consists of 180,000 or so clones, roughly nine tenths of them appearing once. The chain employs TRBV30 and TRBJ1-2; TRBD1 is a possible D gene (5 bases). The source is an adult who received the AZD1222 COVID-19 vaccine. The specimen comprised peripheral blood, sampled 28 days after the second AZD1222 dose. The CDR3 nucleotides read TGTGCCTGGAGCTCGGGGGGGGTCGGCTATGGCTACACCTTC. Translation gives CAWSSGGVGYGYTF.